A selection of T cell receptor beta chains follows, all from one sample in a study of CD8 T cells in ankylosing spondylitis. Each CDR3 protein gets one entry after TCRdb re-called the 5' RACE reads with MiXCR. This table holds some 330,000 distinct CDR3 sequences, around 7.6% found once. Sequencing used blood, either unsorted or a sorted T cell fraction (not recorded which). Receptor source: a male donor with ankylosing spondylitis. The CDR3 runs from the conserved cysteine through the conserved F or W.

V gene	J gene	CDR3 protein
TRBV23-1	TRBJ2-1	CASSQSRGPENEQFF
TRBV7-9	TRBJ2-1	CASSSYRSSSYNEQFF
TRBV19	TRBJ2-7	CATAHGTGFYEQYF
TRBV11-3	TRBJ2-1	CASSFFGTYNEQFF
TRBV12-3/TRBV12-4	TRBJ1-1	CASSLTTGWTEAFF
TRBV19	TRBJ2-1	CATQREGYNEQFF
TRBV29-1	TRBJ2-4	CSVEGSEGTRAKNIQYF
TRBV29-1	TRBJ2-1	CSASYYNEQFF
TRBV29-1	TRBJ1-5	CSVAVGNSNQPQHF
TRBV4-3	TRBJ1-4	CASSQELWTGLEKLFF
TRBV5-6	TRBJ1-6	CASSLAGTGPSPLHF
TRBV6-2/TRBV6-3	TRBJ2-1	CASSSPSFAPRSSSYNEQFF
TRBV19	TRBJ2-1	CASRGTLYNEQFF
TRBV5-1	TRBJ2-1	CASRELASASHEQFF
TRBV11-1	TRBJ1-1	CASSLGRGHTGGYTEAFF
TRBV20-1	TRBJ2-3	CSAETGLAPTDTQYF
TRBV28	TRBJ2-6	CASSFRFGQGPSGANVLTF
TRBV2	TRBJ1-2	CASEGDRDRGGYTF
TRBV6-1	TRBJ1-4	CASSAVGTNEKLFF
TRBV10-3	TRBJ1-4	CAISAQGARGEKLFF
TRBV4-2	TRBJ2-1	CASSQGIQGSYNEQFF
TRBV12-3/TRBV12-4	TRBJ2-1	CASRPSGRMYNEQFF
TRBV29-1	TRBJ2-1	CSVPRDPSQIF
TRBV7-9	TRBJ2-7	CASSLLGTSGYYEQYF
TRBV4-3	TRBJ1-2	CASSLQTGRLYGYTF
TRBV18	TRBJ1-4	CASSPRLQGATNEKLFF
TRBV12-3/TRBV12-4	TRBJ1-1	CASSLLGGGEAFF
TRBV12-3/TRBV12-4	TRBJ2-1	CASGLAGGRYNEQFF
TRBV19	TRBJ2-1	CASKARGEGSNEQFF
TRBV3-1	TRBJ2-1	CASSLQREQFF
TRBV27	TRBJ1-2	CASRSRQGGEDYGYTF
TRBV3-1	TRBJ1-4	CASSETGLKLFF
TRBV30	TRBJ2-1	CAWSVHPTSGEQFF
TRBV9	TRBJ1-2	CASTRQGLNYGYTF
TRBV12-3/TRBV12-4	TRBJ1-1	CASSPDRETEAFF
TRBV7-9	TRBJ2-7	CASSHSWPYEQYF
TRBV20-1	TRBJ2-1	CSAGGLAGKEQFF
TRBV7-3	TRBJ2-2	CASSSREGGELFF
TRBV20-1	TRBJ1-1	CSARDQVRAFF
TRBV3-1	TRBJ2-2	CASSRKTLTGELFF
TRBV12-3/TRBV12-4	TRBJ2-7	CASSFRSRGEQYF
TRBV7-6	TRBJ1-1	CASSSDTGGDTEAFF
TRBV5-1	TRBJ2-7	CASSLVTETIYEQYF
TRBV4-1	TRBJ2-5	CASSQGPDNTETQYF
TRBV6-2/TRBV6-3	TRBJ2-7	CASSVQGSEQYF
TRBV6-1	TRBJ2-6	CASSTTSSGANVLTF
TRBV4-1	TRBJ1-5	CASSQREGPSNQPQHF
TRBV12-3/TRBV12-4	TRBJ2-3	CAGTSGGPTGTQYF
TRBV19	TRBJ1-5	CASSPTVQGPQHF
TRBV5-1	TRBJ2-1	CASSTQGGASYNEQFF